This TCR beta chain stems from a study of T cells in Graves' hyperthyroidism and ophthalmopathy (dated by TCRdb to 2018 to 2020). Concerning the study at large: Peripheral blood was collected at initial diagnosis, before any treatment. To identify distinguishing TCR V-J signatures, a discovery cohort of 95 to 100 patients was used, comprising 40 to 45 with Graves' ophthalmopathy and around 60 with stable Graves' hyperthyroidism. Prospective prediction of ophthalmopathy was tested in an independent validation cohort of fewer than 20 hyperthyroidism patients and 15 to 17 patients who later progressed to ophthalmopathy. The roughly 91 discovery patients were randomly divided into training and test sets at a 7:3 ratio. In more than 5 Graves' hyperthyroidism patients, the study also compared T-cell repertoires from thyroid tissue with T-cell repertoires from blood. After blood sampling, hyperthyroidism patients were treated with methimazole at a starting dose of 30 mg daily, and ophthalmopathy patients were treated with high-dose intravenous methylprednisolone. The paper reports TCR Vbeta CDR3 sequencing of about 140 peripheral blood samples: 43 ophthalmopathy, fewer than 85 hyperthyroidism and about 17 progressor patients.

The TCR beta CDR3 regions were amplified from RNA transcripts. The first round of RT-PCR for the TCR CDR3 was performed with the HTBI primer set and the Qiagen OneStep RT-PCR kit. The libraries were constructed in a second round of multiplex PCR and then size-selected and purified. The libraries were sequenced on an Illumina HiSeq2000 using paired-end 100 bp reads. On the study's bioinformatics: SOAPnuke was used to process the raw data, throwing out any read that contained adapters or uncalled bases, had a mean Phred below 15, or lacked an exact constant-primer or identifier match. COPE v1.2.5 was used to merge the high-quality paired reads, and each unique nucleotide sequence was defined as a clonotype. MiTCR v1.1 was used to align the clonotypes against IMGT TRBV, TRBD and TRBJ reference segments. The analysis included only V-J combinations with a frequency above 0.0001, which together covered roughly 99% of the repertoires. A TCS score was defined as the ratio between F50 (clonal expansion) and ExV (chaos), using BLOSUM62-based TCRdist between CDR3 peptides within each V-J. Welch's t-statistics and random forest reduced just over 500 V-J features to roughly 13, which were used in a naive Bayes classifier (R e1071). TCRdb passed the public sequencing reads through fastp at Q25 and MiXCR, retaining productive beta sequences. Rows are unified per CDR3 protein, each entry keeping the most common DNA and genes. The V and J calls here are based on TCRdb, not the publication. The sample table shows fewer than 800,000 distinct CDR3 sequences, and 16% are seen once. The top ten clonotypes cover under 9.5% of the sample.

A patient counted as having stable Graves' hyperthyroidism if no progression to ophthalmopathy occurred over 18 months of follow-up. Hyperthyroidism patients were aged 18 to 65 years and newly diagnosed, with disease duration of less than 2 months. The study excluded patients with uncontrolled infections, other autoimmune diseases, pregnancy or lactation. Clinical symptoms, serum thyroxine and TRAb, thyroid ultrasound, and orbital computed tomography formed the basis for the diagnoses. Ficoll-Paque density gradient centrifugation was used to isolate PBMCs from 8.5 to 10 ml of fresh peripheral blood. Total RNA was extracted using Trizol reagent, and RNA quality was assessed on an Agilent 2100 Bioanalyzer. Its CDR3 holds 22 amino acids, cysteine through phenylalanine. Here the CDR3 DNA is all that survives: 66 bases in frame from base 1. Based on the germline V gene, the CDR1 and CDR2 sequences are SGHDN and FVKESK. Ends trimmed: V by 1 base, J by 3 bases; bases unmatched to a gene: 14.

Comment on this clonotype: This clone's antigen is unknown. Per-base qualities were not stored, and no clone one base away is much larger.

Points the paper makes about the study in general: In validation, progression to ophthalmopathy was predicted by the model with 70.59% sensitivity and 72.22% specificity, a median of 6.5 months before onset. In cross-validation, a model built on a 13 V-J signature told ophthalmopathy apart from stable hyperthyroidism with under 90% sensitivity and about 81% specificity, and in testing the same model reached 80%/75%. No statistical method was used to set the sample size in advance, and investigators knew the group allocation. Most expanded thyroid clonotypes (frequency above 0.001) were also found in blood, which suggests that blood repertoires may mirror thyroid immune responses.

The TCR sequence derives from a young man with Graves' hyperthyroidism. The chain uses TRBV14 and TRBJ2-2; 16 junctional bases match TRBD2. The sample taken for sequencing was blood. The CDR3: CASSQVGLGLAGGARDTGELFF. The DNA reads as follows: TGTGCCAGCAGCCAAGTCGGATTGGGACTAGCGGGAGGGGCACGGGACACCGGGGAGCTGTTTTTT.